A single T cell receptor beta chain is shown here with its context. V was clipped by 0 bases and J by 3 bases, with 15 bases between them. Germline values: CDR1 LGHNT, CDR2 FRNRAP. The CDR3 has 16 residues. The record originates from a study of blood T cell repertoires in COVID-19. Study-level background: Specimens from acute and convalescent COVID-19 originated in the United States, Italy and Spain.

Source study methods: Reference gene primer amplification in the assay estimated nucleated cell counts. Assay: immunoSEQ multiplex PCR; the TCRdb copy retains only in-frame clones and omits some. D and trimming were read from the DNA, whereas the V and J calls and clone size are those reported in that table. The table shows roughly 140,000 clones, with 85% to 90% occurring only once. The chain employs TRBV12-5 and TRBJ2-7, with a weak D call TRBD2 (5 bases). The receptor was isolated from a woman aged 55 to 70 with active COVID-19. Sequenced: peripheral blood. The CDR3 sequence: CASGLVIPGKDYEQYF. The CDR3 DNA follows: TGTGCTAGTGGTTTGGTAATCCCGGGAAAGGACTACGAGCAGTACTTC. Based on the CDR3 plus reference TRBV12-5 and TRBJ2-7, the full variable domain is DARVTQTPRHKVTEMGQEVTMRCQPILGHNTVFWYRQTMMQGLELLAYFRNRAPLDDSGMPKDRFSAEMPDATLATLKIQPSEPRDSAVYFCASGLVIPGKDYEQYFGPGTRLTVT.